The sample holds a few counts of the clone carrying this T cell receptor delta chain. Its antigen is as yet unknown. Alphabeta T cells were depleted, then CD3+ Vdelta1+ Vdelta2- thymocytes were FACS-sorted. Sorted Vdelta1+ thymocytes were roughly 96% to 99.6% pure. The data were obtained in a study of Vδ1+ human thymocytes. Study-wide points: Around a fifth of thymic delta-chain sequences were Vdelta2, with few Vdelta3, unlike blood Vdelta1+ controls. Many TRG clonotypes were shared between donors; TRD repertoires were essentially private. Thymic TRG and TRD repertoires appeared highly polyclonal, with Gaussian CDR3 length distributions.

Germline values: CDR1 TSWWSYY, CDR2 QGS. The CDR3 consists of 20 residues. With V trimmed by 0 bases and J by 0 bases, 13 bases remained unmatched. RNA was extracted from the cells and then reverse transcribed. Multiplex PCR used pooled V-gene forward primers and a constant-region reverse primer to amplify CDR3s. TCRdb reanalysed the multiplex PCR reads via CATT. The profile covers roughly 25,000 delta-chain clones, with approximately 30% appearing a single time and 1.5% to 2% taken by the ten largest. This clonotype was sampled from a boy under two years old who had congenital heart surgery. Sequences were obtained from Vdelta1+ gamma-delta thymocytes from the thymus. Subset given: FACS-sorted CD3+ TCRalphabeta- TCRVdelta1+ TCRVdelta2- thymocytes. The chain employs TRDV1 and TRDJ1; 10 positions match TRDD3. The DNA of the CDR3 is TGTGCTCTTGGGGAACTAAAGGAGCGGGGGGATACGCCGTACACCGATAAACTCATCTTT. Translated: CALGELKERGDTPYTDKLIF.